The clone carrying this TCR beta chain was seen a single time. Its antigen is as yet unknown. Some clones are missing from TCRdb's copy, which holds only in-frame ones; the method was immunoSEQ multiplex PCR. The table lists under 200,000 clones, over 70% of them singletons. The germline V gene encodes CDR1 SGDLS and CDR2 YYNGEE. CDR3 length equals 15 residues. V lost 1 base and J lost 0, with 9 bases in between. This entry comes from a study of T cell responses to AZD1222 COVID-19 vaccine. Study results and caveats: Donors in the cohort were predominantly white British and more often female, and clonal diversity was possibly underestimated. Regions left unmutated in variants are reportedly the target of nearly half of spike-specific TCRs. Just 5 to 7 AZD1222 recipients were seropositive at baseline.

The source is an adult in good health. Sequenced material: peripheral blood, taken on day 0 of MenACWY control vaccination. The chain joins TRBV9 to TRBJ2-3; D is uncertain. The CDR3 sequence is CASSVMSSSTDTQYF. The CDR3 DNA sequence: TGTGCCAGCAGCGTAATGAGCTCAAGCACAGATACGCAGTATTTT.